A single T cell receptor beta chain is shown here with its context. This clone was counted a few times. Its binding antigen is unknown. Base qualities are missing; no much larger clone stands one base away. A single peripheral blood draw of approximately 100 mL on average was collected from each donor into heparinised tubes. Using a panel that included CD45RO, CCR7, CD25, CD127, CD95 and CD27, naive, central memory, regulatory and stem cell-like memory CD4+ T cells were sorted on a BD FACSAria II. All sorted populations exceeded 95% purity. Right away, PBMCs were isolated by Lymphoprep density gradient centrifugation and were stained directly, with no culture step. So that batch effects would be minimized, each experiment stained and sorted samples in pairs, pairing one healthy donor with one patient. The record originates from a study of beta chain features in type 1 diabetes listed by TCRdb under 2018. Study-wide context: Mean age, gender distribution, total cell number and subset yield did not differ between patients and healthy donors. A total of about 110,000,000 sorted cells were examined across all samples, and a strong correlation was observed between cell number per subset and RNA yield. Whereas all 28 donors provided naive and central memory subsets, regulatory and stem cell-like memory subsets were isolated from just 8 patients and roughly 8 healthy donors. The study compared TCRB repertoires of sorted circulating CD4+ T cell subsets between recently diagnosed type 1 diabetes patients and matched healthy donors.

The entire isolated RNA was reverse transcribed using the High Capacity cDNA Reverse Transcription Kit, and thus expressed TCRB transcripts were sequenced. Deep immunoSEQ sequencing was applied to naive, central memory and regulatory T cell samples, giving an average of about 3.4 million total reads per sample. Sorted cells were lysed in RLT buffer, and RNA was extracted using DNase-treated RNeasy Micro or Mini kits according to cell number. To prevent cross-contamination, each cell subset was processed individually, whereas patient and healthy donor samples were processed jointly. The immunoSEQ multiplex PCR was used to amplify TCRB sequences from cDNA, generating 87-bp fragments that spanned the CDR3 region. Sequencing of the amplicons was done on the Illumina HiSeq platform. As for the original processing: Synthetic template baselines were used to correct PCR bias computationally, reads within Hamming distance 2 were collapsed, and singletons that could not be merged were discarded. Reads were aligned to IMGT to assign V, D and J genes, CDR3 length, and insertions or deletions at six rearrangement sites. Within each subset, clonotype counts were normalized to sorted cell number, after which true diversity and Gini coefficients were computed with the tcR R package. Repertoire sharing was quantified using the overlap coefficient calculated on TCRB nucleotide sequences. As a proxy for the pre-selection repertoire, out-of-frame TCRB sequences from naive cells were analyzed. What TCRdb holds here is the immuneACCESS table cut down to in-frame rearrangements. Part of the clones is not present; checked against another copy, under half of the missing clones reflect an unresolved V gene, and the others are unexplained. V and J calls plus clone size are reproduced from that table; the DNA served to infer D and trimming. The table for this sample lists about half a million clones; around 28% of them were counted only once. The ten top clones hold about 0.065% of the sample.

Results and caveats for the whole study, not just this receptor: Because cDNA was sequenced instead of genomic DNA, activated cells with high expression could be over-represented, although the groups did not differ in activation or CD3 levels. In all four CD4+ subsets, TCRB CDR3 length was moderately but significantly shorter in type 1 diabetes patients. Fewer insertions and more nucleotide deletions at VDJ recombination sites were observed in patients with type 1 diabetes, implying thymic rearrangement abnormalities. PCR may preferentially amplify shorter templates, but because patient and control samples were amplified and corrected together, any resulting skew would affect both groups equally. Only small numbers of individuals were included in the HLA sub-analyses, which left unresolved whether HLA type had any influence on TCRB rearrangement. Naive, central memory and regulatory TCRB repertoires appeared more similar among patients than among healthy donors.

Counted from cysteine to phenylalanine, this CDR3 has 14 amino acids. The sequence is cut down to CDR3 DNA, 42 bases in frame from base 1. V gives up 7 bases and J gives up 5 bases, and the segment between their germline ends measures 17 bases. CDR1 is given as MNHNY and CDR2 as SVGAGI, both from the germline V gene (reference sequence). The sequence joins TRBV6-6 to TRBJ1-1, with the D gene too uncertain to name. The sequence was obtained from a man younger than 35 in good health. Sequencing input: naive CD4+ T cells from blood. In the paper's terms, the cell subset or site label means: true naive CD4+ T cells. The DNA sequence follows: TGTGCCAGCATCCCTTCGGCCGGGGTAACTGAAGCTTTCTTT. Translated, it reads CASIPSAGVTEAFF.